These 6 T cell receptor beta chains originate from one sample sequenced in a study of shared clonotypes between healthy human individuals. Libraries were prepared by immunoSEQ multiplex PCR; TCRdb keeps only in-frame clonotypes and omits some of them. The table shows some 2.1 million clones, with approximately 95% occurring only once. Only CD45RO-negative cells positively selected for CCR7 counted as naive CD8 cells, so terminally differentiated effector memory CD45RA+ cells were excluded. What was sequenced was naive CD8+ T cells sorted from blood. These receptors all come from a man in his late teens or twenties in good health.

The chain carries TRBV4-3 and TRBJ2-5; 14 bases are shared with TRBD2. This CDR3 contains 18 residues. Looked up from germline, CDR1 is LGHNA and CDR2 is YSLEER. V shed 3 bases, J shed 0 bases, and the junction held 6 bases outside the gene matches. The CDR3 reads CASSQGLAGEGNQETQYF. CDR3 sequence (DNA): TGCGCCAGCAGCCAGGGACTAGCGGGAGAAGGGAACCAAGAGACCCAGTACTTC.

The CDR3 loop is CASSLDPSGVFEQYF. The DNA of the CDR3 is TGCGCCAGCAGCTTGGACCCTAGCGGGGTATTCGAGCAGTACTTC. This rearrangement joins TRBV5-1 to TRBJ2-7; 9 bases fit TRBD2. The CDR3 has 15 residues. With 0 bases clipped from V and 6 bases from J, the junction kept 7 bases outside the gene matches. The germline CDR1 and CDR2 sequences are SGHRS and YFSETQ. Filled out from reference TRBV5-1 and TRBJ2-7, the complete variable domain reads KAGVTQTPRYLIKTRGQQVTLSCSPISGHRSVSWYQQTPGQGLQFLFEYFSETQRNKGNFPGRFSGRQFSNSRSEMNVSTLELGDSALYLCASSLDPSGVFEQYFGPGTRLTVT.

CDR3 nucleotide sequence: TGCGCCAGCAGCCTCGCCGGGACTAGCGGGAGCTCCTACGAGCAGTACTTC. Protein: CASSLAGTSGSSYEQYF. The rearrangement uses TRBV4-1 and TRBJ2-7; 14 bases match TRBD2. Germline CDR1 is MGHRA and CDR2 is YSYEKL. V trimming: 4 bases; J trimming: 0 bases; junction bases outside the gene matches: 5. This CDR3 spans 17 amino acids.

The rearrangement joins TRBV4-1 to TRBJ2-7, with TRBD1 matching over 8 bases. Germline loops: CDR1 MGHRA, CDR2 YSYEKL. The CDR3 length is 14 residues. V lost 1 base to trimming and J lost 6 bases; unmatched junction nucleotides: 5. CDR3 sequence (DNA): TGCGCCAGCAGCCAAGGGCAGGGGGCGGTCGAGCAGTACTTC. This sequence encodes CASSQGQGAVEQYF.

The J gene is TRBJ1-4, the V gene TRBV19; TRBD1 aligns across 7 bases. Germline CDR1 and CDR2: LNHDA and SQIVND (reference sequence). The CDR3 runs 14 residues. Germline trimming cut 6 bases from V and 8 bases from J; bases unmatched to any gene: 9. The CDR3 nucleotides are TGTGCCAGTAGGCCGAGACAGGGTCCAGAAAAACTGTTTTTT. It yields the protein CASRPRQGPEKLFF.

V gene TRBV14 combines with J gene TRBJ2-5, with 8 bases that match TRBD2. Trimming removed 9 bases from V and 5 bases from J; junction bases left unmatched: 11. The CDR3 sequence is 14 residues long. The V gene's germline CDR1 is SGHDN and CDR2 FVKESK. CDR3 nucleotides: TGTGCCAGGTGGAGCGGGAGAAATTCGGAGACCCAGTACTTC. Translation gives CARWSGRNSETQYF.